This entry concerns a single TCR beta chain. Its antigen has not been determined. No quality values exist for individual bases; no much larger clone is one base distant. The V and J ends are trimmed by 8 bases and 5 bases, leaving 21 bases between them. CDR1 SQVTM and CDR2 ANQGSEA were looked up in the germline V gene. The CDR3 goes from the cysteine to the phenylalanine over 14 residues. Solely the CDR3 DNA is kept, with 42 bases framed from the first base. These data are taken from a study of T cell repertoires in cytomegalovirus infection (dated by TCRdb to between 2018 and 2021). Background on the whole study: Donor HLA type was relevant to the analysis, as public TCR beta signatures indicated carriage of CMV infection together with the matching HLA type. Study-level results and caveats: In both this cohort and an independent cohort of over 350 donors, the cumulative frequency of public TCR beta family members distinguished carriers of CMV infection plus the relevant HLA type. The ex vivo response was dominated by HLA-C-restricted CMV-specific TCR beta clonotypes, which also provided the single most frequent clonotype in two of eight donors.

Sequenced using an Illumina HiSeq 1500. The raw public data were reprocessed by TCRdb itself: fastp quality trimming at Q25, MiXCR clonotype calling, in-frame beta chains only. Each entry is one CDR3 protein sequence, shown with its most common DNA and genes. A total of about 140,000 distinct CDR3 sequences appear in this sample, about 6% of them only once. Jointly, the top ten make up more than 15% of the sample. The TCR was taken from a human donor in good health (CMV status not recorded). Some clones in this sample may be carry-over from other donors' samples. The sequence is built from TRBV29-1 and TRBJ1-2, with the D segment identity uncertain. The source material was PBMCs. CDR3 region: CSSRPLLRIYGYTF. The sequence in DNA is TGCAGCTCCAGGCCCCTGCTCCGTATTTATGGCTACACCTTC.